One sample yielded the 16 T cell receptor beta chains listed below, sequenced in a study of response to subunit inactivated influenza vaccine. From the RT-PCR reads, TCRdb called clonotypes with MiXCR, one entry per CDR3 protein. Here the sample spans 530,000 or so distinct CDR3 sequences, approximately 12% being singletons. The source material was PBMCs from blood, sampled on the day of vaccination. All receptors come from a man aged 50-59 years who received an inactivated influenza vaccine.

V is TRBV6-1 and J is TRBJ1-2; the D is unclear. Trimming cost V 6 bases and J 4 bases, with 9 bases left between them. There are 12 residues in the CDR3. Per the germline V gene, CDR1 is MNHNS and CDR2 is SASEGT. CDR3 sequence reads: CASRIVSYGYTF. CDR3 DNA sequence: TGTGCCAGCAGGATCGTCAGCTATGGCTACACCTTC.

The chain uses TRBV6-1 and TRBJ2-3; D remains unclear. Per the germline V gene, CDR1 is MNHNS and CDR2 is SASEGT. The CDR3 totals 12 residues. Trimming shortened V by 0 bases and J by 6 bases, and 4 bases separated the two germline ends. Here the CDR3 reads CASSEARDTQYF. The CDR3, as DNA: TGTGCCAGCAGTGAAGCACGCGATACGCAGTATTTT.

This clonotype occurred a few times. The chain joins TRBV11-2 to TRBJ1-4; D uncertain. Germline CDR1 and CDR2: SGHAT and FQNNGV. The CDR3 loop spans 15 amino acids. V was trimmed by 2 bases and J by 0 bases, leaving 7 bases between them. The CDR3 is CASSLRWATNEKLFF. For the CDR3, the DNA is TGTGCCAGCAGCTTACGGTGGGCAACTAATGAAAAACTGTTTTTT.

This clonotype has a count of ten or more. V and J are TRBV6-1 and TRBJ2-3; 8 bases match TRBD2. CDR1 is MNHNS and CDR2 is SASEGT in the germline V gene. V lost 7 bases, J lost 4 bases, and 10 bases stayed unmatched. The CDR3 has 15 residues. The CDR3 bases are TGTGCCAGCACTCTATTAGCGGGGCAAGCAGATACGCAGTATTTT. This gives the protein CASTLLAGQADTQYF.

In this sample, this clonotype turned up a few times. The J gene is TRBJ2-3, the V gene TRBV9; 13 bases are shared with TRBD2. The V gene end was trimmed by 3 bases and the J gene end by 4 bases; junction bases not matched to a gene: 2. Germline lookup yields CDR1 SGDLS and CDR2 YYNGEE. The CDR3 has 15 amino acids. DNA for the CDR3: TGTGCCAGCAGCGGGACTAGCGGGAGTTCAGATACGCAGTATTTT. Translation gives CASSGTSGSSDTQYF.

The chain links TRBV6-5 to TRBJ2-5; D might be TRBD1 (5 bases). Deletions cut 0 bases from V and 4 bases from J, with 12 bases between. This CDR3 spans 15 amino acids. Germline values: CDR1 MNHEY, CDR2 SVGAGI. As DNA, the CDR3 is TGTGCCAGCAGTTACTCGATCCAGGGTACAGAGACCCAGTACTTC. This codes for CASSYSIQGTETQYF.

This clonotype has only a few counts. The chain joins TRBV5-1 to TRBJ2-2; TRBD1 is a possible D gene (6 bases). V shed 2 bases and J shed 1 base, with 9 bases lying between them. CDR3 length: 15 amino acids. Germline-derived CDR1 and CDR2 are SGHRS and YFSETQ. Here the CDR3 reads CASSFWTENTGELFF. The CDR3 bases are TGCGCCAGCAGCTTTTGGACAGAGAACACCGGGGAGCTGTTTTTT.

This clonotype was observed a few times. The V and J genes are TRBV6-1 and TRBJ2-5; 8 positions agree with TRBD1. The length of the CDR3 is 16 residues. The germline V gene has CDR1 MNHNS and CDR2 SASEGT. With V trimmed by 2 bases and J by 3 bases, 8 bases remained unmatched. CDR3 loop: CASSEPRPDREETQYF. Here the CDR3 DNA reads TGTGCCAGCAGTGAACCCCGGCCGGACAGGGAAGAGACCCAGTACTTC.

J is TRBJ2-6 and V is TRBV5-1; D unresolved. The ends were cut back, 4 bases at V and 0 bases at J, with 11 bases in the middle. Germline values: CDR1 SGHRS, CDR2 YFSETQ. The CDR3 is 16 amino acids. Written as DNA, the CDR3 is TGCGCCAGCAGCCTCTCTCCCTTCTCTGGGGCCAACGTCCTGACTTTC. The encoded protein is CASSLSPFSGANVLTF.

The chain employs TRBV28 and TRBJ2-7, with D possibly matching TRBD2 (6 bases). V lost 3 bases, J lost 2 bases, and 14 bases lay in between. Germline lookup yields CDR1 MDHEN and CDR2 SYDVKM. The CDR3 has 15 amino acids. This CDR3 is CASSFSDPGAYEQYF. The CDR3, as DNA: TGTGCCAGCAGTTTCTCGGACCCGGGGGCCTACGAGCAGTACTTC.

The chain carries TRBV11-2 and TRBJ2-3, with 9 bases that match TRBD2. Per the germline V gene, CDR1 is SGHAT and CDR2 is FQNNGV. V lost 5 bases, J lost 3 bases, and 6 bases stayed unmatched. The CDR3 is made up of 15 amino acids. Here the CDR3 DNA reads TGTGCCAGCAGCCCATATAGCGGGGGTACAGATACGCAGTATTTT. It yields the protein CASSPYSGGTDTQYF. The full variable domain, in which reference TRBV11-2 and TRBJ2-3 provide the parts outside the CDR3, is EAGVAQSPRYKIIEKRQSVAFWCNPISGHATLYWYQQILGQGPKLLIQFQNNGVVDDSQLPKDRFSAERLKGVDSTLKIQPAKLEDSAVYLCASSPYSGGTDTQYFGPGTRLTVL.

This clonotype appeared a few times. The genes are TRBV4-3 and TRBJ2-7; TRBD1 is a possible D gene (6 bases). CDR3 length equals 16 residues. Germline V gene data show CDR1 as LGHNA and CDR2 as YSLEER. Trimming left V 2 bases short and J 3 bases short, with 17 bases between. This CDR3 reads CASSQSLRDKHYEQYF. In DNA form, the CDR3 reads TGCGCCAGCAGCCAAAGTCTCCGGGACAAGCACTACGAGCAGTACTTC.

This chain's CDR3 is CAISPSSLNQPQHF. In nucleotides, the CDR3 is TGTGCCATCAGTCCCTCGAGCCTCAATCAGCCCCAGCATTTT. The rearrangement links TRBV10-3 to TRBJ1-5; D uncertain. The CDR3 contains 14 residues. V lost 5 bases and J 3 bases, leaving 11 bases between the germline ends. From germline, CDR1 is ENHRY and CDR2 SYGVKD.

This clonotype was seen many times. The rearrangement links TRBV5-1 to TRBJ2-3, with TRBD2 matching over 8 bases. The CDR3 has 17 residues. Germline-derived CDR1 and CDR2 are SGHRS and YFSETQ. The V gene end was trimmed by 2 bases and the J gene end by 0 bases; junction bases not matched to a gene: 8. DNA for the CDR3: TGCGCCAGCAGCTTAGGACCGGCTAGCGGGAGCACAGATACGCAGTATTTT. Its translation is CASSLGPASGSTDTQYF. The full variable domain, completed using reference TRBV5-1 and TRBJ2-3, is KAGVTQTPRYLIKTRGQQVTLSCSPISGHRSVSWYQQTPGQGLQFLFEYFSETQRNKGNFPGRFSGRQFSNSRSEMNVSTLELGDSALYLCASSLGPASGSTDTQYFGPGTRLTVL.

This clonotype was seen at least ten times. This chain uses TRBV19 with TRBJ2-2, with 8 bases lining up with TRBD1. The length of the CDR3 is 17 residues. Losses at the gene ends were 5 bases for V and 5 bases for J; bases not matched to a gene: 13. In germline, CDR1 is LNHDA, CDR2 SQIVND (reference sequence). The CDR3 nucleotides are TGTGCCAGTAGTCCCCGCTGGACAGGGTATGGAACCGGGGAGCTGTTTTTT. This translates into CASSPRWTGYGTGELFF.

This clonotype was counted a few times. This chain links TRBV30 with TRBJ1-1; D remains unclear. Per germline, CDR1 GTSNPN and CDR2 SVGIG (reference sequence). Between the trimmed V and J ends, which lost 0 bases and 4 bases, there was a span of 6 bases. The CDR3 is made up of 12 amino acids. CDR3 protein: CAWSVKGTEAFF. CDR3 nucleotide sequence: TGTGCCTGGAGTGTCAAAGGCACTGAAGCTTTCTTT. Using reference TRBV30 and TRBJ1-1 for the parts outside the CDR3, the full variable domain is SQTIHQWPATLVQPVGSPLSLECTVEGTSNPNLYWYRQAAGRGLQLLFYSVGIGQISSEVPQNLSASRPQDRQFILSSKKLLLSDSGFYLCAWSVKGTEAFFGQGTRLTVV.